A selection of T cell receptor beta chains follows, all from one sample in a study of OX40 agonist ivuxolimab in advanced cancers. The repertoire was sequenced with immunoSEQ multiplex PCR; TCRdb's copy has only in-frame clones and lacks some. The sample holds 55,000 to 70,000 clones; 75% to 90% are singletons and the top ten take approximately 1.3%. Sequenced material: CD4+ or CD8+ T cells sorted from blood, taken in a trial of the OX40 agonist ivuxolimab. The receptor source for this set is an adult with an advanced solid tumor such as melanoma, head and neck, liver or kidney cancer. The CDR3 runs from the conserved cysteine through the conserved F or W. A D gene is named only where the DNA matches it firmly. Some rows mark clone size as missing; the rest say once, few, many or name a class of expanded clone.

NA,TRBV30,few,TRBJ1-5,CAWAGGPGSNQPQHF,TGTGCCTGGGCGGGAGGCCCCGGTAGCAATCAGCCCCAGCATTTT
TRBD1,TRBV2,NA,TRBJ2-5,CASTGTAQGETQYF,TGTGCCAGCACCGGGACAGCCCAAGGCGAGACCCAGTACTTC
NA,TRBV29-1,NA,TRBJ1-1,CSVEGEGDTEAFF,TGCAGCGTTGAAGGGGAGGGTGACACTGAAGCTTTCTTT
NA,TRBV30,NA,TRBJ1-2,CAWTSDNLWDGYTF,TGTGCCTGGACATCGGACAACCTCTGGGATGGCTACACCTTC
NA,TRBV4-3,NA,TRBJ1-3,CASSQDRTGTSGNTIYF,TGCGCCAGCAGCCAAGACAGAACAGGGACCTCTGGAAACACCATATATTTT
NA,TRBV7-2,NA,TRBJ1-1,CASSFERGADTEAFF,TGTGCCAGCAGCTTCGAAAGGGGGGCAGACACTGAAGCTTTCTTT
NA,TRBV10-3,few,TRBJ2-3,CAISGALGGRRDTQYF,TGTGCCATCAGTGGTGCGCTGGGGGGCAGGAGAGATACGCAGTATTTT
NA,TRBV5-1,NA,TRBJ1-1,CASSLTGPGAFF,TGCGCCAGCAGCTTGACAGGACCCGGGGCTTTCTTT
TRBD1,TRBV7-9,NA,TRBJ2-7,CASSRQGAYGSEQYF,TGTGCCAGCAGCCGACAGGGGGCGTATGGGTCCGAGCAGTACTTC
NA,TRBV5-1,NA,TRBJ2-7,CASSFRTDYEQYF,TGCGCCAGCAGCTTTCGGACAGACTACGAGCAGTACTTC
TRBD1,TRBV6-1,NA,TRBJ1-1,CASSEARGRTEAFF,TGTGCCAGCAGTGAAGCCAGGGGGAGGACTGAAGCTTTCTTT
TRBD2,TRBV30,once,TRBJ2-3,CAWTSGDALTDTQYF,TGTGCCTGGACTAGCGGGGACGCACTCACAGATACGCAGTATTTT
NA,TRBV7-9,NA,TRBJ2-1,CASTLAGSGNEQFF,TGTGCCAGCACCCTCGCAGGGTCGGGGAATGAGCAGTTCTTC
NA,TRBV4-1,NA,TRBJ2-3,CASSQDIHTDTQYF,TGCGCCAGCAGCCAAGATATCCACACAGATACGCAGTATTTT
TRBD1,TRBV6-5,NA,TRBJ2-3,CASSRGQGALGTQYF,TGTGCCAGCAGCCGCGGACAGGGGGCGCTTGGTACGCAGTATTTT
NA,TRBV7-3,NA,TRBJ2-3,CASSLTPSTDTQYF,TGTGCCAGCAGCTTGACACCGAGCACAGATACGCAGTATTTT
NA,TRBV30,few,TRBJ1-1,CAWRAGHLMNTEAFF,TGTGCCTGGAGGGCGGGACACCTGATGAACACTGAAGCTTTCTTT
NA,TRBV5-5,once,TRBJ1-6,CASSLGSGNSPLHF,TGTGCCAGCAGCTTAGGGTCGGGGAATTCACCCCTCCACTTT
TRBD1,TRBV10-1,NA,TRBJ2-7,CASSRTGLEQYF,TGCGCCAGCAGTCGGACAGGCCTGGAGCAGTACTTC
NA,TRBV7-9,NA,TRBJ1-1,CASSKRTVTNTEAFF,TGTGCCAGCAGTAAAAGGACAGTTACGAACACTGAAGCTTTCTTT
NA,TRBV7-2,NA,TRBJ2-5,CASSLASSSQTQYF,TGTGCCAGCAGCTTAGCGAGTTCGAGTCAGACCCAGTACTTC
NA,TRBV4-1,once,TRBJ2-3,CASSQLSVASPISTDTQYF,TGCGCCAGCAGCCAATTGTCGGTGGCTAGCCCCATTTCAACAGATACGCAGTATTTT
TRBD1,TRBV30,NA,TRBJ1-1,CAWSITGGRTEAFF,TGTGCCTGGAGTATAACAGGGGGCCGAACTGAAGCTTTCTTT
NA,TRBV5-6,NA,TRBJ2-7,CASSLDPAGSSYEQYF,TGTGCCAGCAGCTTGGACCCCGCTGGAAGCTCCTACGAGCAGTACTTC